This record looks at one T cell receptor (beta chain) sequence and its context. The antigen is unknown. This entry is derived from a study of T cell repertoires in cytomegalovirus infection. About the study: Epitope selection comprised recently identified HLA-C-restricted CMV epitopes and well-studied HLA-B-restricted CMV epitopes. In public TCR beta signatures, there were indications of both CMV infection and matching HLA type. Overall study findings and caveats: In two of eight donors, the top clonotype was HLA-C-restricted CMV-specific. Totalled public TCR beta family frequency picked out people who carried CMV plus the relevant HLA.

MiXCR was run by TCRdb on the reads, yielding one entry per CDR3 protein. The table records 70,000 to 95,000 distinct CDR3 sequences, 25% to 30% of them present only once. Germline V gene lookup returns CDR1 MNHNY and CDR2 SVGAGI (reference sequence). The ends lost 6 bases at V and 8 bases at J; junction bases unmatched: 11. CDR3 length: 16 residues. V usage is TRBV6-6 and J usage is TRBJ2-1; 12 nucleotides match TRBD2. The clonotype was recovered from a human donor in good health (CMV status not recorded). Some clones in this sample may be carry-over from other donors' samples. Sequenced here: CD8+ T cells from cultured PBMCs, sampled from culture after CMV antigen stimulation. CDR3 in DNA: TGTGCCAGCAGCCGATCTAGCGGGGGGGCCGGTGATGAGCAGTTCTTC. This translates into CASSRSSGGAGDEQFF.